Here is one T cell receptor (beta chain) with its context. Its specificity is unknown. Trimming cost V 4 bases and J 4 bases; bases outside gene matches: 9. The CDR3 consists of 14 residues. CDR1 and CDR2 (germline): SQVTM, ANQGSEA. The entry originates in a study of Graves' ophthalmopathy and Graves' hyperthyroidism. Whole-study context: A follow-up of 18 months without ophthalmopathy meant that hyperthyroidism was stable. Broader study findings: Blood was where most expanded thyroid clonotypes above 0.001 frequency also turned up. Using 13 signatures, a model distinguished ophthalmopathy from stable hyperthyroidism, reaching around 87% sensitivity and 81.08% specificity.

Newly diagnosed, the hyperthyroidism patients had under 2 months' duration and were aged 18 to 65. RNA transcripts yielded amplified TCR beta CDR3 regions. The authors performed first-round RT-PCR with HTBI primers and then a second-round multiplex PCR. MiXCR was run by TCRdb on the multiplex PCR reads, yielding one entry per CDR3 protein. The data contain 1 million to 1.3 million distinct CDR3 sequences, about 40% of them singletons. The chain employs TRBV29-1 and TRBJ1-2; 7 bases map to TRBD1. Specimen: peripheral blood or thyroid tissue (not recorded which). This clonotype was obtained from an adult man with Graves' hyperthyroidism. The CDR3: CSVVQGGSLYGYTF. The CDR3, as DNA: TGCAGCGTTGTTCAGGGGGGCAGCCTCTATGGCTACACCTTC.